The T cell receptor beta chain described here comes from a study of blood T cells in healthy people across ages. Study-wide findings and caveats: Researchers deemed the diversity estimates from one million T cells underestimates. TCR beta diversity tracked closely with naive T cell percentage.

Comments on this clonotype: Its matching antigen is unknown.

Collection of 8.5 to 10 milliliters of peripheral blood was performed for each donor. For the second PCR, which ran for about 7 to 12 cycles, a sample-barcoded 5' primer and a J-beta primer mix were used. Every molecule of cDNA carried a tag from a template-switch adaptor with 12 random nucleotides. TCRdb reanalysed the 5' RACE reads using MiXCR and keeps one entry per CDR3 protein. The sample consists of hundreds of thousands of distinct CDR3 sequences, approximately 50% of them appearing once. The germline V gene encodes CDR1 LGHNA and CDR2 YNFKEQ. This CDR3 has 15 amino acids. V dropped 3 bases and J dropped 6 bases, with 12 bases sitting between them.

The J gene is TRBJ1-6, the V gene TRBV4-2; D remains ambiguous. The clonotype originates from a man in his fifties or sixties in good health. The sequenced sample consisted of blood. The CDR3, as DNA: TGTGCCAGCAGCCACGACTGGCTCCCTAATTCACCCCTCCACTTT. Its protein is CASSHDWLPNSPLHF.